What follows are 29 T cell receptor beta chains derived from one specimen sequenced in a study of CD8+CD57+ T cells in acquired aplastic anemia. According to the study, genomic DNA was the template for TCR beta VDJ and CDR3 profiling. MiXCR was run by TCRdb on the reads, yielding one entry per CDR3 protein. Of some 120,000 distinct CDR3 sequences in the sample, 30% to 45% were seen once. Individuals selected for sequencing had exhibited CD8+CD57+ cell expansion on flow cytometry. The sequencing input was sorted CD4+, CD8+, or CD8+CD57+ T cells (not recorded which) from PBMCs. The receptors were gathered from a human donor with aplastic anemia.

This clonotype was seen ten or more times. This CDR3 is CASVGQSTGELFF. CDR3 bases: TGTGCCAGCGTCGGCCAGAGCACCGGGGAGCTGTTTTTT. The chain combines TRBV7-3 with TRBJ2-2; unclear D gene. Germline lookup yields CDR1 SGHTA and CDR2 FQGTGA. CDR3 length: 13 amino acids. Trimming took off 8 bases at V and 4 bases at J, with 11 bases between the two ends.

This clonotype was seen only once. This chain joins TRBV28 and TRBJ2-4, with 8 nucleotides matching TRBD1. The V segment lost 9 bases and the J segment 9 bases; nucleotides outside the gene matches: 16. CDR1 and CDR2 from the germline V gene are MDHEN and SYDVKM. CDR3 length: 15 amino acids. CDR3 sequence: CASKGQTGEKVIQYF. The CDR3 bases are TGTGCCAGTAAGGGCCAGACAGGGGAGAAAGTCATTCAGTACTTC.

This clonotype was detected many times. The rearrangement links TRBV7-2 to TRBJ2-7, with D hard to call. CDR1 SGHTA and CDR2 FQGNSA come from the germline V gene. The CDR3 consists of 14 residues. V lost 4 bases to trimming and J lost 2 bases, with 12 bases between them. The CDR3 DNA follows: TGTGCCAGCAGCTCGCACTGGGCTCCCTACGAGCAGTACTTC. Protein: CASSSHWAPYEQYF.

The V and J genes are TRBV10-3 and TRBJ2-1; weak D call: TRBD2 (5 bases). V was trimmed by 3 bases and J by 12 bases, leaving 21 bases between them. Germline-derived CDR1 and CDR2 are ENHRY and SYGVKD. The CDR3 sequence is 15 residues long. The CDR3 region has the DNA TGTGCCATCAGTGATGCGGGCGTTCGTCTCTATGGGCAGTTCTTC. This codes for CAISDAGVRLYGQFF.

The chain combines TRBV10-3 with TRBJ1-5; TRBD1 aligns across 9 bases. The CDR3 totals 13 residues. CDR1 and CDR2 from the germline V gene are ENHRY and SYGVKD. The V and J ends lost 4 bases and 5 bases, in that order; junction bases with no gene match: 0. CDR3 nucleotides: TGTGCCATCAGTGGGACAGGGGATCAGCCCCAGCATTTT. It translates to CAISGTGDQPQHF.

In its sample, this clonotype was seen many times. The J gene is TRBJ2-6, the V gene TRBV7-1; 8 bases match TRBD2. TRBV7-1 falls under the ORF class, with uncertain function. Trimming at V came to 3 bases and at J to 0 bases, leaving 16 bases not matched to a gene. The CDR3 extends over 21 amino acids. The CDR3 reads CASSSSRLAGLRASGANVLTF. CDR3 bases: TGTGCCAGCAGCTCCTCTCGGTTAGCGGGGCTACGAGCCTCTGGGGCCAACGTCCTGACTTTC.

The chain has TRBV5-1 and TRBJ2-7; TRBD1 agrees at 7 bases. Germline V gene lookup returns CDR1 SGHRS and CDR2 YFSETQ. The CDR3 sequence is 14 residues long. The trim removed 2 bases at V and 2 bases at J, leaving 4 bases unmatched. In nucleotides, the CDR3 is TGCGCCAGCAGCTTCGGGGACAGAGCCTACGAGCAGTACTTC. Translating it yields CASSFGDRAYEQYF. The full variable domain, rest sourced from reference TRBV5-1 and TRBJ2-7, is KAGVTQTPRYLIKTRGQQVTLSCSPISGHRSVSWYQQTPGQGLQFLFEYFSETQRNKGNFPGRFSGRQFSNSRSEMNVSTLELGDSALYLCASSFGDRAYEQYFGPGTRLTVT.

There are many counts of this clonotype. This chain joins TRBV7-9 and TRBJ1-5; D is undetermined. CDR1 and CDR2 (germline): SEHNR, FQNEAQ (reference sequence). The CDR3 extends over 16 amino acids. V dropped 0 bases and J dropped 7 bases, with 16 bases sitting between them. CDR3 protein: CASSLAFGHGEQPQHF. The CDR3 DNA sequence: TGTGCCAGCAGCTTAGCGTTCGGCCATGGAGAGCAGCCCCAGCATTTT.

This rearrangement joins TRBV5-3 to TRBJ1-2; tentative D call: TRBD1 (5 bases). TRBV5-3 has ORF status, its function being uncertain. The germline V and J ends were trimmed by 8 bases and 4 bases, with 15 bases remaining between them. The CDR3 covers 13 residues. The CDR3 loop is CASSAGNGYGYTF. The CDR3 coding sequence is TGTGCCAGCAGCGCAGGGAATGGCTATGGCTACACCTTC.

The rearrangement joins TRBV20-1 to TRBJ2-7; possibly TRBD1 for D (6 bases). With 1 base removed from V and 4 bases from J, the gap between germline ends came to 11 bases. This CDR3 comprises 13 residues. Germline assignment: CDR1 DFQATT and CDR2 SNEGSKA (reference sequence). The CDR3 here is CSARGGGTYEQYF. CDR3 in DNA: TGCAGTGCTAGAGGTGGGGGCACGTACGAGCAGTACTTC.

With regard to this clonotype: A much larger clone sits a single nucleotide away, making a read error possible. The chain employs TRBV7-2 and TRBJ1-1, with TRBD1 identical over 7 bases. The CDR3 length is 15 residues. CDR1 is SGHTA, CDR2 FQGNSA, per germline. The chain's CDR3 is CAGSLAAGGAVEAFF. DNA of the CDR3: TGTGCCGGCAGCTTAGCGGCAGGGGGAGCGGTTGAAGCTTTCTTT.

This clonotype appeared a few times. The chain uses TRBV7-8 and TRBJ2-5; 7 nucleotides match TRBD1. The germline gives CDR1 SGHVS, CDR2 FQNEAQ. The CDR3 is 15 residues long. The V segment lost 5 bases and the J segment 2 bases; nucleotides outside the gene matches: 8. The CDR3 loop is CASSQTQGQQETQYF. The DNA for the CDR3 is TGTGCCAGCAGCCAAACCCAGGGACAGCAAGAGACCCAGTACTTC.

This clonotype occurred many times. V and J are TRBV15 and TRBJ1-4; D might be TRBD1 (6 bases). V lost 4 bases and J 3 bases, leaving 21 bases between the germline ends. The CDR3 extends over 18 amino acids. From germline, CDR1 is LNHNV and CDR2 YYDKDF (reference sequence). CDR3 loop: CATSIRGLGARPNEKLFF. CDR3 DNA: TGTGCCACCAGCATCCGAGGATTGGGGGCGCGACCTAATGAAAAACTGTTTTTT.

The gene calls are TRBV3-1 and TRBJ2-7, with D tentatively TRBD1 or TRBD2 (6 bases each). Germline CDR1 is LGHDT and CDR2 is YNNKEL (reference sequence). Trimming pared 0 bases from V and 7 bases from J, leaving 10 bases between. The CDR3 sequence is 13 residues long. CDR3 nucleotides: TGTGCCAGCAGCCAAGATGGGGGGACAGAGCAGTACTTC. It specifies CASSQDGGTEQYF.

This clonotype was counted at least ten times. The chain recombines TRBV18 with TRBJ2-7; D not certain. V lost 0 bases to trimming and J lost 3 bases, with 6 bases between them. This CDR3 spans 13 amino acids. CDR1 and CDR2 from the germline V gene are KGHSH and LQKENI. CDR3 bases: TGTGCCAGCTCACCACCGTCCCTCTACGAGCAGTACTTC. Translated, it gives CASSPPSLYEQYF.

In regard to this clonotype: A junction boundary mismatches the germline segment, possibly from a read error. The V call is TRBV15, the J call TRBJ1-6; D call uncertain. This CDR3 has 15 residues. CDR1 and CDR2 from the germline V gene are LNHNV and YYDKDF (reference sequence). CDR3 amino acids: CAPSRDGIYNSPLHF. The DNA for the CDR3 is TGTGCCCCCAGCAGAGATGGGATCTATAATTCACCCCTCCACTTT.

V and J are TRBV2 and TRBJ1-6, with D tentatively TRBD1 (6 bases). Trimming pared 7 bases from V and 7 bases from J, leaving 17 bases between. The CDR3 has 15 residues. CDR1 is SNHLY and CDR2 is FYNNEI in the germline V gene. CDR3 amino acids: CASIAGGAGNSPLHF. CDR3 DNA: TGTGCCAGCATCGCCGGGGGGGCGGGAAATTCACCCCTCCACTTT.

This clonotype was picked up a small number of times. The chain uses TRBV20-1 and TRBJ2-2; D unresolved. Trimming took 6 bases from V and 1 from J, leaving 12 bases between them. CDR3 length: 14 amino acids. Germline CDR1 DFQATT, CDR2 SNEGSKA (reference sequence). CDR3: CSATDKLNTGELFF. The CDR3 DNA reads TGCAGTGCCACCGACAAGTTGAACACCGGGGAGCTGTTTTTT.

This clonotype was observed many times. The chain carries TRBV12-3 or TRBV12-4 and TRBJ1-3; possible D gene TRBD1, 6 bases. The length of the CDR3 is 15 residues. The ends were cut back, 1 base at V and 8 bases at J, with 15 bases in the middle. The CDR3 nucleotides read TGTGCCAGCAGTTTAGGCACAGGGATGGTAGACACCATATATTTT. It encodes CASSLGTGMVDTIYF.

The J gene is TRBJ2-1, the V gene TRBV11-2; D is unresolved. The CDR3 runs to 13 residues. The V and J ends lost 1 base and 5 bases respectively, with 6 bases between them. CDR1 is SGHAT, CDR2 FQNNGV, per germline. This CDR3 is CASSLAANNEQFF. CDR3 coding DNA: TGTGCCAGCAGCTTAGCTGCCAACAATGAGCAGTTCTTC.

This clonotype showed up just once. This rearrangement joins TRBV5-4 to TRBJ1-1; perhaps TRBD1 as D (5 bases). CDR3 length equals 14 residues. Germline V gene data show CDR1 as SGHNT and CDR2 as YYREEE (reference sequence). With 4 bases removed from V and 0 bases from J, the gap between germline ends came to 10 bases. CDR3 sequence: CASSPDSLNTEAFF. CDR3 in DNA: TGTGCCAGCAGCCCCGACAGTTTGAACACTGAAGCTTTCTTT.

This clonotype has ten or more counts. The CDR3 sequence: CASRSGQTSTEAFF. DNA of the CDR3: TGTGCCAGCAGATCTGGACAAACGAGTACTGAAGCTTTCTTT. The chain employs TRBV12-3 or TRBV12-4 and TRBJ1-1; tentatively, D is TRBD1 (5 bases). Between the trimmed V and J ends, which lost 6 bases and 5 bases, there was a span of 16 bases. This CDR3 region has 14 residues.

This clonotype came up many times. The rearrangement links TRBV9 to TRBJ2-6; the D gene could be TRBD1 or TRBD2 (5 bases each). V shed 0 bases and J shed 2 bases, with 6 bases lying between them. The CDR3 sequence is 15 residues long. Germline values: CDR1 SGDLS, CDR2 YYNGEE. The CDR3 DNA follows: TGTGCCAGCAGCGTAGGAGGGGCTGGGGCCAACGTCCTGACTTTC. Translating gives CASSVGGAGANVLTF.

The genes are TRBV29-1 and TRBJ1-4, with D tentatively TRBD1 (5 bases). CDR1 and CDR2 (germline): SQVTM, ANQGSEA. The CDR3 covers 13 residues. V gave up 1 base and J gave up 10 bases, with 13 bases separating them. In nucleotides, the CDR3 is TGCAGCGTTGAAGTGGGGGTTCGAGGAAAACTGTTTTTT. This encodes CSVEVGVRGKLFF.

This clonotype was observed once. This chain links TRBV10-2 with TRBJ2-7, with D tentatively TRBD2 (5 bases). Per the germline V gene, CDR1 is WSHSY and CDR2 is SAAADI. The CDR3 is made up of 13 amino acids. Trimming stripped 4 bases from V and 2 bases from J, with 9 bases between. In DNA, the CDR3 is TGCGCCAGCAGTGGGACTTCAACCTACGAGCAGTACTTC. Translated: CASSGTSTYEQYF.

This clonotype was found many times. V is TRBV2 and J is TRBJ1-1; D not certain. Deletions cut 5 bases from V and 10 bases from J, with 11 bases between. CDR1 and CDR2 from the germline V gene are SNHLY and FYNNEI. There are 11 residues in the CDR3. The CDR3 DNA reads TGTGCCAGCAGTCCCCAAATTGGAGCTTTCTTT. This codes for CASSPQIGAFF.

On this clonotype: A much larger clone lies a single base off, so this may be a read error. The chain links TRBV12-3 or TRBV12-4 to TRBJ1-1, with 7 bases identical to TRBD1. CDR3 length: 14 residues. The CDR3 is CAGRWWDRNTEAFF. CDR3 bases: TGTGCCGGCAGATGGTGGGACAGGAACACTGAAGCTTTCTTT.

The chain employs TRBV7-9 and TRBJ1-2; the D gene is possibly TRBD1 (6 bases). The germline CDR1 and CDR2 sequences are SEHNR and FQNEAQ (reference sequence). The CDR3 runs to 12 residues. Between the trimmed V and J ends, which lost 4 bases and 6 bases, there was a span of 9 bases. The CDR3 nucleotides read TGTGCCAGCAGCTGGTCAGGGGATGGCTACACCTTC. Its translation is CASSWSGDGYTF.

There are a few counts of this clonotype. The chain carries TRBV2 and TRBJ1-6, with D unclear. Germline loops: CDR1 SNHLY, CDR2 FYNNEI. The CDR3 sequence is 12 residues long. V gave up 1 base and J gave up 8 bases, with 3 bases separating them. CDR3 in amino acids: CASSEEHSPLHF. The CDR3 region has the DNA TGTGCCAGCAGTGAAGAGCATTCACCCCTCCACTTT. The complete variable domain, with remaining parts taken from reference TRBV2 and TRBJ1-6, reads EPEVTQTPSHQVTQMGQEVILRCVPISNHLYFYWYRQILGQKVEFLVSFYNNEISEKSEIFDDQFSVERPDGSNFTLKIRSTKLEDSAMYFCASSEEHSPLHFGNGTRLTVT.